Listed below are T cell receptor beta chains from one sample, sequenced in a study of blood T cell repertoires in COVID-19. This table comes from immunoSEQ multiplex PCR, and its TCRdb copy is limited to in-frame clones, with some not included. The sample carries some 80,000 clones, about four fifths recorded once. Sequencing was performed on peripheral blood. The receptors come from a human donor in a cohort sampled during active COVID-19. Each CDR3 is given with its conserved first and last residue. D genes are given only for firm matches. Not all rows give a size; the values are once, few, many and, for expanded clones, a class.

few,TRBJ1-1,TRBV3-1/TRBV3-2,.,TGTGCCAGCAGCCAACAGGGAAGTTTCACTGAAGCTTTCTTT,CASSQQGSFTEAFF
few,TRBJ1-5,TRBV6-5,.,TGTGCCAGCAGGGTACAGGGATTCGAGCCCCAGCATTTT,CASRVQGFEPQHF
once,TRBJ1-5,TRBV2,.,TGTGCCAGCAGAGATATACAGTATAGCAATCAGCCCCAGCATTTT,CASRDIQYSNQPQHF
.,TRBJ1-1,TRBV25-1,.,TGTGCCAGCAGTGCCCTAGACAGGAACACTGAAGCTTTCTTT,CASSALDRNTEAFF
.,TRBJ2-7,TRBV11-3,TRBD1,TGTGCCAGCAGCCACTCCCGGGACAGTGGCGAGCAGTACTTC,CASSHSRDSGEQYF
.,TRBJ2-5,TRBV18,.,TGTGCCAGCTCACCTCTTCCGGAGACCCAGTACTTC,CASSPLPETQYF
.,TRBJ1-1,TRBV9,.,TGTGCCAGCAGCGTAGGGGAAGGGGCAACTGAAGCTTTCTTT,CASSVGEGATEAFF
.,TRBJ1-1,TRBV11-2,.,TGTGCCAGCAGTCAGAACACTGAAGCTTTCTTT,CASSQNTEAFF
few,TRBJ1-1,TRBV30,.,TGTGCCTGGAGTAGGACTCGGCAGAGCACTGAAGCTTTCTTT,CAWSRTRQSTEAFF
.,TRBJ1-1,TRBV12-5,TRBD1,TGTGCTAGTGGTTTGGGAACCGGGACAGGGGCGATTACCACTGAAGCTTTCTTT,CASGLGTGTGAITTEAFF
.,TRBJ2-3,TRBV6-2/TRBV6-3,TRBD2,TGTGCCAGCAGTTTTATGCGGGGGGCAACCCCACTTAGCACAGATACGCAGTATTTT,CASSFMRGATPLSTDTQYF
.,TRBJ1-4,TRBV5-1,.,TGCGCCAGCAAGCTGGTCAGAGGGAATGAAAAACTGTTTTTT,CASKLVRGNEKLFF
few,TRBJ1-5,TRBV7-9,TRBD1,TGTGCCAGCAGCTTAGACAGGGGGGGCTCTCAGCCCCAGCATTTT,CASSLDRGGSQPQHF
.,TRBJ1-2,TRBV5-6,.,TGTGCCAGCAGCTTGTTACAGGGTGTAGGGATTCGGGGCTACACCTTC,CASSLLQGVGIRGYTF
.,TRBJ1-1,TRBV7-6,.,TGTGCCAGCAGCTCGACAGGGAACACTGAAGCTTTCTTT,CASSSTGNTEAFF
.,TRBJ2-7,TRBV3-1/TRBV3-2,TRBD1,TGTGCCAGCAGCCAAGGGCAGGGGGCGTCCTACGAGCAGTACTTC,CASSQGQGASYEQYF
.,TRBJ2-3,TRBV4-3,.,TGCGCCAGCAGCCGAATAACGGGGGGCTACACAGATACGCAGTATTTT,CASSRITGGYTDTQYF
.,TRBJ1-1,TRBV3-1/TRBV3-2,.,TGTGCCAGCAGCCGATTCTCAGTTCCTAACACTGAAGCTTTCTTT,CASSRFSVPNTEAFF
.,TRBJ2-7,TRBV4-3,.,TGCGCCAGCAGCCAAGAGGGTAGGTGGGCTGACGAGCAGTACTTC,CASSQEGRWADEQYF
.,TRBJ2-7,TRBV2,.,TGTGCCAGCAGTGTACAGGGAACGGGCGAGCAGTACTTC,CASSVQGTGEQYF
.,TRBJ1-1,TRBV6-5,TRBD1,TGTGCCAGCACTTTGGACAGGAACAGCCCTGAAGCTTTCTTT,CASTLDRNSPEAFF
.,TRBJ1-2,TRBV15,.,TGTGCCACCAGCAGAGACAGGGTGGGTTTCTATGGCTACACCTTC,CATSRDRVGFYGYTF
.,TRBJ1-1,TRBV7-5,.,TGTGCCAGAAGCTCGGGTGAAGCTTTCTTT,CARSSGEAFF
.,TRBJ1-6,TRBV6-2/TRBV6-3,.,TGTGCCAGCAGTTACTCGTCCCCGGGACATCTTAATTCACCCCTCCACTTT,CASSYSSPGHLNSPLHF
.,TRBJ2-3,TRBV15,.,TGTGCCACCAGCAGAGATCGCGGGTTTAGCACAGATACGCAGTATTTT,CATSRDRGFSTDTQYF
.,TRBJ1-5,TRBV15,.,TGTGCCACCAGCAGAGACCAGGGAAATCAGCCCCAGCATTTT,CATSRDQGNQPQHF